This T cell receptor beta chain was identified in a study of cytomegalovirus exposure and HLA in healthy donors. Separate from the approximately 700-subject first cohort was the approximately 120-subject validation cohort, to which the donors belonged. Assay: immunoSEQ multiplex PCR; the TCRdb copy retains only in-frame clones and omits some. This table has some 60,000 clones, about 96% appearing once. As for this clone: Its antigen remains unidentified.

Regarding the study as a whole: In the 120 validation repertoires, approximately 94% of cluster scores exceeded 0, per a later analysis. Reports described diagnosis of cytomegalovirus status by the classifier as highly specific and sensitive.

This clonotype originated in a man aged 18 to 30 in good health and CMV-seronegative. Source material: PBMCs.

The DNA for the CDR3 is TGTGCCAGCAGCTATACTAGCGGTCTAGCCAAAAACATTCAGTACTTC. Amino acid sequence: CASSYTSGLAKNIQYF. The chain employs TRBV7-9 and TRBJ2-4; 8 positions agree with TRBD2. The CDR3 runs 16 residues. Germline V CDR1 and CDR2: SEHNR, FQNEAQ (reference sequence). V shed 4 bases and J 0 bases; nucleotides not matched to a gene: 5.